What follows are 24 T cell receptor beta chains derived from one specimen sequenced in a study of cytomegalovirus exposure and HLA in healthy donors (TCRdb year 2017). The library was prepared using the immunoSEQ multiplex PCR assay. For the multiplex PCR, a mixture combining 60 forward primers for TCR Vbeta segments and 13 reverse primers for TCR Jbeta segments was used. TCRdb carries this immuneACCESS record with in-frame sequences only. Its versions omit some clonotypes, under half of them owing to an unresolved V gene in the studies checked, with the rest unexplained. The sample table records nearly 300,000 clones; 80% to 90% of these occur just once. Of the sample, less than 4% falls within the top ten clones. The sample comprised PBMCs. These receptors originate from a man aged 35-49 years in good health and CMV-seropositive.

V and J are TRBV9 and TRBJ2-1, with 13 bases aligning to TRBD2. This CDR3 has 18 residues. Germline lookup yields CDR1 SGDLS and CDR2 YYNGEE. V trimming: 0 bases; J trimming: 9 bases; junction bases outside the gene matches: 12. The CDR3 sequence: CASSVDPGLAGARGEQFF. The CDR3 DNA reads as TGTGCCAGCAGCGTAGACCCCGGACTAGCGGGAGCAAGAGGTGAGCAGTTCTTC.

The rearrangement uses TRBV11-3 and TRBJ2-1, with TRBD2 matching 13 bases. CDR1 is SGHNT, CDR2 YENEEA, per germline. The V and J ends lost 1 base and 6 bases, in that order; junction bases with no gene match: 3. The CDR3 is 16 residues long. The CDR3 bases are TGTGCCAGCAGCTTAGGACTAGCGGGAGGATCCAATGAGCAGTTCTTC. Translating gives CASSLGLAGGSNEQFF.

The chain joins TRBV5-5 to TRBJ2-1; D call uncertain. There are 13 residues in the CDR3. CDR1 is SGHKS, CDR2 YYEKEE, per germline (reference sequence). Trimming pared 0 bases from V and 4 bases from J, leaving 5 bases between. The CDR3 coding sequence is TGTGCCAGCAGCTTGGCCAGGTACAATGAGCAGTTCTTC. Its translation is CASSLARYNEQFF.

This chain joins TRBV5-5 and TRBJ1-2; D is perhaps TRBD1 (5 bases). Germline lookup yields CDR1 SGHKS and CDR2 YYEKEE (reference sequence). Trimming stripped 0 bases from V and 1 base from J, with 7 bases between. This CDR3 has 14 amino acids. The CDR3 region is CASSLVQGNYGYTF. In DNA, the CDR3 is TGTGCCAGCAGCTTGGTGCAGGGTAACTATGGCTACACCTTC. Based on the CDR3 plus reference TRBV5-5 and TRBJ1-2, the full variable domain is DAGVTQSPTHLIKTRGQQVTLRCSPISGHKSVSWYQQVLGQGPQFIFQYYEKEERGRGNFPDRFSARQFPNYSSELNVNALLLGDSALYLCASSLVQGNYGYTFGSGTRLTVV.

This clone was observed a single time. The chain carries TRBV19 and TRBJ1-5; D might be TRBD1 (5 bases). Trimming removed 2 bases at V and 3 bases at J, with 14 bases between. The CDR3 totals 16 residues. Germline V gene lookup returns CDR1 LNHDA and CDR2 SQIVND (reference sequence). CDR3 nucleotide sequence: TGTGCCAGTAGTATAAAGCGGGCAGGGCCCAATCAGCCCCAGCATTTT. This translates into CASSIKRAGPNQPQHF.

The rearrangement uses TRBV30 and TRBJ1-3; maybe TRBD1 (5 bases). The CDR3 runs to 13 residues. CDR1 is GTSNPN and CDR2 is SVGIG in the germline V gene (reference sequence). V was trimmed by 4 bases and J by 5 bases, leaving 12 bases between them. CDR3 loop: CAWNGGLRNTIYF. CDR3 bases: TGTGCCTGGAATGGGGGACTGCGAAACACCATATATTTT.

Points on this clone: Relative to the germline gene, one junction end is altered; a read error may explain this. The CDR3 DNA follows: TGTGCCAGCAGTGTAGGGACAGGGATTAATGAAAAACTGTTTTTT. This translates into CASSVGTGINEKLFF. V and J are TRBV9 and TRBJ1-4; 9 bases fit TRBD1. The CDR3 is 15 residues long. The germline CDR1 and CDR2 sequences are SGDLS and YYNGEE.

The chain links TRBV12-5 to TRBJ2-1, with TRBD1 matching over 7 bases. J gave up 6 bases and V 5 bases, and 7 bases lay outside the gene matches. This CDR3 has 14 amino acids. Germline lookup yields CDR1 LGHNT and CDR2 FRNRAP. The CDR3: CASGRDSPSNEQFF. The DNA for the CDR3 is TGTGCTAGTGGTCGGGACAGTCCTTCCAATGAGCAGTTCTTC.

The chain couples TRBV27 to TRBJ1-1; 9 nucleotides line up with TRBD1. Germline-derived CDR1 and CDR2 are MNHEY and SMNVEV (reference sequence). CDR3 length equals 13 residues. V gave up 8 bases and J gave up 5 bases; unmatched junction bases: 6. CDR3 region: CASRDRALTEAFF. The CDR3 DNA reads TGTGCCAGCCGGGACAGGGCTTTGACTGAAGCTTTCTTT.

The rearrangement uses TRBV5-6 and TRBJ2-4; 7 nucleotides align to TRBD1. The germline CDR1 and CDR2 sequences are SGHDT and YYEEEE. The CDR3 consists of 14 residues. The V and J ends lost 4 bases and 4 bases, in that order; junction bases with no gene match: 5. The CDR3 region is CASSPTGAKNIQYF. In DNA, the CDR3 is TGTGCCAGCAGCCCTACAGGGGCAAAAAACATTCAGTACTTC.

V gene TRBV10-2 combines with J gene TRBJ2-1, with no clear D. With 2 bases removed from V and 3 bases from J, the gap between germline ends came to 2 bases. Germline V gene data show CDR1 as WSHSY and CDR2 as SAAADI. This CDR3 has 12 residues. The CDR3 spells CASSELYNEQFF. The CDR3 nucleotides read TGCGCCAGCAGTGAGCTCTACAATGAGCAGTTCTTC.

This clone was detected only once. V gene TRBV27 combines with J gene TRBJ1-2, with D unclear. The CDR3 extends over 13 amino acids. Trimming removed 4 bases at V and 9 bases at J, with 15 bases between. Per the germline V gene, CDR1 is MNHEY and CDR2 is SMNVEV (reference sequence). The CDR3 region is CASSSDGVGSYTF. In DNA, the CDR3 is TGTGCCAGCAGTTCTGACGGGGTTGGCAGCTACACCTTC.

V usage is TRBV7-9 and J usage is TRBJ1-2; TRBD1 aligns across 12 bases. The junction had 8 bases not matched to a gene; V was cut back by 1 base and J by 5 bases. CDR1 is SEHNR and CDR2 is FQNEAQ in the germline V gene (reference sequence). This CDR3 is 17 amino acids long. The CDR3 loop reads CASSLGDRDRGRYGYTF. CDR3 in DNA: TGTGCCAGCAGCTTAGGGGACCGGGACAGGGGGCGTTATGGCTACACCTTC.

The genes are TRBV2 and TRBJ2-7; 11 bases are a match to TRBD1. CDR3 length equals 14 residues. Germline values: CDR1 SNHLY, CDR2 FYNNEI. The V gene end was trimmed by 7 bases and the J gene end by 6 bases; junction bases not matched to a gene: 8. The CDR3 DNA reads TGTGCCAGCATAAACCCGGACAGGGGGCCCGAGCAGTACTTC. It codes for CASINPDRGPEQYF.

The J gene is TRBJ2-3, the V gene TRBV9; D is possibly TRBD2 (6 bases). The CDR3 loop spans 14 amino acids. Germline CDR1 reads SGDLS; CDR2 reads YYNGEE. The V gene lost 3 bases and the J gene lost 6 bases, with 14 bases spanning the gap. The CDR3, as DNA: TGTGCCAGCAGCGACACGGTCGGGGGTGATACGCAGTATTTT. This sequence encodes CASSDTVGGDTQYF. Full variable domain (remainder filled in from reference TRBV9 and TRBJ2-3): DSGVTQTPKHLITATGQRVTLRCSPRSGDLSVYWYQQSLDQGLQFLIQYYNGEERAKGNILERFSAQQFPDLHSELNLSSLELGDSALYFCASSDTVGGDTQYFGPGTRLTVL.

The J gene is TRBJ1-2, the V gene TRBV5-6; 7 nucleotides match TRBD1. CDR1 is SGHDT, CDR2 YYEEEE, per germline. Trimming took 4 bases from V and 2 from J; bases not matched to a gene: 14. The CDR3 length is 17 residues. The DNA of the CDR3 is TGTGCCAGCAGCCCGAGGTTGACAGGGCCCCTCAACTATGGCTACACCTTC. It encodes CASSPRLTGPLNYGYTF.

The chain has TRBV14 and TRBJ2-2; 12 bases line up with TRBD2. Germline loops: CDR1 SGHDN, CDR2 FVKESK. Trimming took 6 bases from V and 6 from J; bases not matched to a gene: 5. The CDR3 has 15 residues. The DNA of the CDR3 is TGTGCCAGCAGGGTGACTAGCGGGAGTGCCGGGGAGCTGTTTTTT. Translating gives CASRVTSGSAGELFF.

The chain joins TRBV6-6 to TRBJ1-2, with D perhaps TRBD1 (6 bases). Germline V gene data show CDR1 as MNHNY and CDR2 as SVGAGI (reference sequence). Trimming took off 6 bases at V and 6 bases at J, with 23 bases between the two ends. The CDR3 runs 16 residues. This CDR3 is CASSNPAGQKRHGYTF. The CDR3 DNA follows: TGTGCCAGCAGCAACCCGGCAGGACAGAAACGGCATGGCTACACCTTC.

V usage is TRBV2 and J usage is TRBJ2-2; D is perhaps TRBD2 (6 bases). CDR3 length: 14 residues. The V gene lost 6 bases and the J gene lost 2 bases, with 10 bases spanning the gap. Germline V gives CDR1 SNHLY, CDR2 FYNNEI. The CDR3 protein is CASSFSGNTGELFF. DNA for the CDR3: TGTGCCAGCAGCTTTAGCGGTAACACCGGGGAGCTGTTTTTT.

The rearrangement uses TRBV7-6 and TRBJ2-3; tentatively, D is TRBD2 (6 bases). The length of the CDR3 is 13 residues. Between the trimmed V and J ends, which lost 1 base and 7 bases, there was a span of 9 bases. Germline V gene lookup returns CDR1 SGHVS and CDR2 FNYEAQ. The chain's CDR3 is CASSLVRENTQYF. CDR3 DNA: TGTGCCAGCAGCTTAGTTCGGGAGAATACGCAGTATTTT. The variable domain in full, with the rest retrieved from reference TRBV7-6 and TRBJ2-3, is GAGVSQSPRYKVTKRGQDVALRCDPISGHVSLYWYRQALGQGPEFLTYFNYEAQQDKSGLPNDRFSAERPEGSISTLTIQRTEQRDSAMYRCASSLVRENTQYFGPGTRLTVL.

In its sample, this clone was seen a few times. J is TRBJ1-1 and V is TRBV20-1; perhaps TRBD1 as D (6 bases). Trimming removed 4 bases from V and 8 bases from J, with 8 bases in between. Germline loops: CDR1 DFQATT, CDR2 SNEGSKA (reference sequence). The CDR3 covers 10 residues. CDR3 in DNA: TGCAGTGCTATTGACAGGGAAGCTTTCTTT. It translates to CSAIDREAFF.

This clone was counted a single time. The chain uses TRBV9 and TRBJ2-3, with 9 positions matching TRBD2. Germline trimming cut 0 bases from V and 1 base from J; bases unmatched to any gene: 3. The CDR3 is 16 residues long. Germline V gene data show CDR1 as SGDLS and CDR2 as YYNGEE. CDR3 loop: CASSVAAGGGTDTQYF. The CDR3 nucleotides read TGTGCCAGCAGCGTAGCTGCGGGAGGGGGCACAGATACGCAGTATTTT.

The chain combines TRBV19 with TRBJ2-2; D remains ambiguous. CDR3 length equals 14 residues. With 7 bases removed from V and 2 bases from J, the gap between germline ends came to 11 bases. Per germline, CDR1 LNHDA and CDR2 SQIVND (reference sequence). DNA for the CDR3: TGTGCCAGTATATGGCAGGCTAACACCGGGGAGCTGTTTTTT. Its translation: CASIWQANTGELFF.

V is TRBV5-1 and J is TRBJ2-2; 8 positions match TRBD2. The CDR3 runs 16 residues. CDR1 SGHRS and CDR2 YFSETQ come from the germline V gene. Germline trimming cut 0 bases from V and 1 base from J; bases unmatched to any gene: 2. The CDR3, as DNA: TGCGCCAGCAGCTTGGGGCTAGCGGGGAACACCGGGGAGCTGTTTTTT. This codes for CASSLGLAGNTGELFF.